This T cell receptor beta chain was identified during a study of T-cell memory formation after mild COVID-19. Study outcomes and limitations: Memory from before infection featured some responding clones, which suggests cross-reactive memory joined. Specificity for SARS-CoV-2 was not confirmed among the second-wave clones peaking on day 37.

TCRdb reprocessed the 5' RACE reads with MiXCR, giving one entry per CDR3 protein. The sample contains about 110,000 distinct CDR3 sequences, roughly a sixth of which appear only once. On this clonotype itself: What it binds is unknown.

V lost 0 bases to trimming and J lost 15 bases, with 13 bases between them. Germline assignment: CDR1 SGDLS and CDR2 YYNGEE. The CDR3 is 13 amino acids. The chain carries TRBV9 and TRBJ1-6; D possibly corresponds to TRBD1 (5 bases). Sequencing was performed on PBMCs or a T cell subset sorted from them (not recorded which). The source is a young man who had mild COVID-19 (a few samples of this study predate the infection). Cell type and time point are not known. CDR3 nucleotide sequence: TGTGCCAGCAGCGTAGATGGGCAGGGCGGCCTCCACTTT. Translation gives CASSVDGQGGLHF.